Listed here is a single T cell receptor (beta chain). Its recognized antigen is unknown. Per-nucleotide qualities are absent, and no much larger clonotype sits a single base away. Each donor gave one peripheral blood draw, about 110 mL on average, collected into heparinised tubes. Naive, central memory, regulatory and stem cell-like memory CD4+ T cells were sorted on a BD FACSAria II using a panel including CD45RO, CCR7, CD25, CD127, CD95 and CD27. Purity was above 98% for every sorted population. PBMCs were separated immediately by Lymphoprep density gradient centrifugation and were stained directly, without being cultured. Samples were stained and sorted in pairs, with one healthy donor and one patient per experiment, so that batch effects were minimized. The entire amount of isolated RNA was reverse transcribed using the High Capacity cDNA Reverse Transcription Kit, so the sequenced TCRB transcripts were expressed ones. Deep immunoSEQ sequencing was performed on naive, central memory and regulatory T cell samples, with an average of roughly 3.6 million total reads per sample. After sorted cells were lysed in RLT buffer, RNA was extracted with DNase-treated RNeasy Micro or Mini kits, with the choice depending on cell number. To prevent cross-contamination, each cell subset was processed individually, whereas patient and healthy donor samples were processed jointly. The immunoSEQ multiplex PCR was used to amplify TCRB sequences from cDNA, yielding 87-bp fragments that span the CDR3 region. Sequencing of the amplicons was performed on the Illumina HiSeq platform. As for the authors' bioinformatics: Synthetic template baselines were used to correct PCR bias computationally, reads within Hamming distance 2 were collapsed together, and singletons that could not be merged were discarded. By aligning reads against IMGT, V, D and J genes, CDR3 length, and insertions or deletions at six rearrangement sites were assigned. Within each subset, clonotype counts were normalized to sorted cell number, after which true diversity and Gini coefficients were computed with the tcR R package. The overlap coefficient, calculated on TCRB nucleotide sequences, was used to measure repertoire sharing. TCRdb carries this immuneACCESS record with in-frame sequences only. Its versions omit some clonotypes, under half of them owing to an unresolved V gene in the studies checked, with the rest unexplained. V and J calls plus clone size are reproduced from that table; the DNA served to infer D and trimming. Across this sample there are about 160,000 clones, with 7% to 9.5% seen only once. The biggest ten clones account for around 0.64% of the sample.

These data belong to a study of beta chain features in type 1 diabetes (dated by TCRdb to the late 2010s). About the study as a whole: Mean age, gender distribution, total cell number and subset yield were not different between patients and healthy donors. A total of around 110,000,000 sorted cells were examined across all samples, and a strong correlation was observed between cell number per subset and RNA yield. The study compared the TCRB repertoires of sorted circulating CD4+ T cell subsets in recently diagnosed type 1 diabetes patients with those in matched healthy donors. Whereas all 30 or so donors provided naive and central memory subsets, regulatory and stem cell-like memory subsets were isolated from just 8 patients and roughly eight healthy donors. The research as a whole found: Naive, central memory and regulatory TCRB repertoires appeared more similar among patients than among healthy donors. Fewer insertions and more nucleotide deletions at VDJ recombination sites were observed in patients with type 1 diabetes, implying thymic rearrangement abnormalities. Because small numbers of individuals were included in the HLA sub-analyses, any influence of HLA type on TCRB rearrangement was left unresolved. Shorter templates might be favored by PCR, yet because patient and control samples were amplified and corrected together, any such skew would affect both groups equally. In all four CD4+ subsets, TCRB CDR3 length was moderately but significantly shorter in type 1 diabetes patients. Because cDNA rather than genomic DNA was sequenced, highly expressing activated cells could have been over-represented, although no difference in activation and CD3 levels was found between groups.

The CDR3 spans 15 residues, from the cysteine through the phenylalanine. Only CDR3 DNA is held: 45 bases, read in frame from base 1. V loses 8 bases of germline sequence and J loses 5 bases, and the interval between the two ends is 21 bases. The germline V gene (reference sequence) supplies CDR1 LNHNV and CDR2 YYDKDF. The receptor was derived from a woman in her twenties or thirties with type 1 diabetes. The chain couples TRBV15 to TRBJ2-5, with no confidently assigned D gene. Sequencing was performed on central memory CD4+ T cells from blood. The base sequence is TGTGCCACCGGCATCAGATCTGGAGTTCGTGAGACCCAGTACTTC. Translation gives CATGIRSGVRETQYF.